The TCR beta chain under discussion was sequenced for a study of radiation and T cells in renal cell carcinoma. Assay: immunoSEQ multiplex PCR; the TCRdb copy retains only in-frame clones and omits some. The sample includes 95,000 to 150,000 clones, 81% of them seen just once. On this clone: Its antigen is currently unknown.

General study findings and limits: Pretreatment tumor biopsies were lacking, so baseline clonotypes are unknown. Top tumor clonotypes rose in blood 2 weeks post-radiation, then contracted.

The time point: blood 2 weeks post-SBRT. This sample's treatment: 15 Gy SBRT to primary tumor, nephrectomy 4 weeks later. Radiation-treated patients gave blood at baseline, week 2 and week 4. The tumor was a clear cell renal cell carcinoma. The CDR3 has 13 amino acids. Germline CDR1 and CDR2: MGHRA and YSYEKL. Losses at the gene ends were 4 bases for V and 5 bases for J; bases not matched to a gene: 4. The chain links TRBV4-1 to TRBJ1-2; TRBD1 agrees at 7 bases. This sample comprised blood, obtained from a patient whose treatment included radiotherapy and nephrectomy. This sequence originates from a man in his fifties with renal cell carcinoma. In DNA form, the CDR3 reads TGCGCCAGCAGCCCTGGGACAGAGTATGGCTACACCTTC. Translated: CASSPGTEYGYTF.